Sequencing of this TCR beta chain was carried out in a study of response to subunit inactivated influenza vaccine. The study, taken as a whole, reports: It was suggested by the authors that few new T cells are recruited by each seasonal influenza vaccination.

TCRdb called the RT-PCR reads again in MiXCR, with one record for every CDR3 protein. The table has around 190,000 distinct CDR3 sequences, approximately 15% seen once. A word on this clonotype: Its antigen is not identified.

Unmatched junction bases numbered 2, after V lost 8 bases and J lost 5 bases. CDR1 and CDR2 (germline): SEHNR, FQNEAQ (reference sequence). CDR3 size: 12 residues. The rearrangement links TRBV7-9 to TRBJ2-1; 8 bases map to TRBD2. This clonotype was sampled from a man in his forties or fifties who received an inactivated influenza vaccine. The sample was CD8+ T cells sorted from PBMCs, taken 5 to 6 days after vaccination. The CDR3 DNA follows: TGTGCCAGCCGTAGCGGGAACAATGAGCAGTTCTTC. This gives the protein CASRSGNNEQFF.